This T cell receptor (beta chain) was identified during a study of CD8+ T cells in alopecia areata. The overall study: Tofacitinib administration to treated patients was oral, at 5 to 10 mg twice daily.

This CDR3 region has 14 residues. V trimming: 3 bases; J trimming: 4 bases; junction bases outside the gene matches: 3. The germline CDR1 and CDR2 sequences are ENHRY and SYGVKD. Extracted from the samples, RNA was reverse transcribed into cDNA to serve as the sequencing template. Assay: immunoSEQ multiplex PCR; the TCRdb copy retains only in-frame clones and omits some. The table shows over 85,000 clones, with around 45% occurring only once. J is TRBJ1-5 and V is TRBV10-3; 7 bases line up with TRBD1. Source material: CD4+ T cells sorted from blood. The sequence derives from a human donor with alopecia areata. The CDR3, as DNA: TGTGCCATCAGTGAAAGACAGGGAAATCAGCCCCAGCATTTT. Translated, it gives CAISERQGNQPQHF.